The clone carrying this T cell receptor beta chain came up once. Stated time point: peripheral blood 6 weeks after treatment start. Clones were sequenced by immunoSEQ multiplex PCR, and TCRdb holds only the in-frame ones, with some missing. The sample contains under 55,000 clones, around 80% of which appear only once. This sample is part of a study of PD-L1 blockade in urothelial cancer. This CDR3 region has 14 residues. The germline V and J ends were trimmed by 2 bases and 8 bases, with 14 bases remaining between them. CDR1 is SNHLY and CDR2 is FYNNEI in the germline V gene. V usage is TRBV2 and J usage is TRBJ2-3; D uncertain. The TCR sequence derives from a man between 60 and 70 years old with urothelial cancer. The sequences come from PBMCs, collected around atezolizumab (anti-PD-L1) treatment. The CDR3 loop is CASSESGGFVTQYF. The CDR3 DNA follows: TGTGCCAGCAGTGAATCCGGCGGTTTCGTTACGCAGTATTTT.